This T cell receptor beta chain was documented in a study of identical twins. Overall study results and limits: Twins shared out-of-frame alpha sequences with excess low generation probability. Interpretation of the results relied on cross-sectional statistical analysis and not on following the same donors. Models predicted too little out-of-frame TCR alpha sharing in monozygotic twins.

The CDR3 has 14 residues. In germline, CDR1 is SGHNT, CDR2 YYREEE (reference sequence). With 2 bases removed from V and 2 bases from J, the gap between germline ends came to 11 bases. TCRdb processed the 5' RACE reads anew with MiXCR; each CDR3 protein has one entry. The sample lists more than 1.5 million distinct CDR3 sequences, about 32% occurring once. Comments on this clonotype: What it binds is unknown.

The sequenced sample was cord blood. This receptor was identified in a newborn girl in good health. The chain combines TRBV5-4 with TRBJ2-7; D ambiguous. The DNA for the CDR3 is TGTGCCAGCAGCTTAATTGACGGCGCCTACGAGCAGTACTTC. Translated, it gives CASSLIDGAYEQYF. The complete variable domain, with remaining parts taken from reference TRBV5-4 and TRBJ2-7, reads ETGVTQSPTHLIKTRGQQVTLRCSSQSGHNTVSWYQQALGQGPQFIFQYYREEENGRGNFPPRFSGLQFPNYSSELNVNALELDDSALYLCASSLIDGAYEQYFGPGTRLTVT.